The T cell receptor (beta chain) under discussion was sequenced for a study of cytomegalovirus exposure and HLA in healthy donors. Concerning this clone: Its antigen remains unknown.

The study's findings and limits: TCR beta V- and J-gene trimming was later associated with a missense DCLRE1C variant.

The PCR ran on 60 Vbeta and 13 Jbeta primers. Clones were read by immunoSEQ multiplex PCR, and TCRdb kept only the in-frame ones, dropping some. Of about 67,000 clones listed, 55% to 80% are singletons. Deletions cut 2 bases from V and 2 bases from J, with 18 bases between. This CDR3 comprises 17 residues. Germline loops: CDR1 SGHNT, CDR2 YENEEA. The clonotype comes from a woman aged 30 to 39 in good health and CMV-seronegative. The chain joins TRBV11-3 to TRBJ2-5; D might be TRBD2 (6 bases). Sequences were obtained from PBMCs. CDR3 DNA sequence: TGTGCCAGCAGCTTAAGTTCGGCTGGAGGGGCACAAGAGACCCAGTACTTC. Protein product: CASSLSSAGGAQETQYF.